This T cell receptor (beta chain) was identified in a study of T cells after somatic rescue of genetic block. This clone has only one observation. Sequencing was performed with immunoSEQ multiplex PCR; in TCRdb, only in-frame clones are kept and a portion is missing. This sample carries 88,000 or so clones, 80% to 90% of them seen once, and the ten largest clones take more than 1.5%. In germline, CDR1 is MDHEN, CDR2 SYDVKM. CDR3 length equals 15 residues. V gave up 0 bases and J gave up 0 bases, with 5 bases separating them. The receptor's source is a woman aged 18-35 years. The chain combines TRBV28 with TRBJ1-4, with no clear D. Sequenced material: peripheral blood mononuclear cells (PBMCs). CDR3 sequence reads: CASSLWVSTNEKLFF. The CDR3 DNA follows: TGTGCCAGCAGTTTATGGGTCTCAACTAATGAAAAACTGTTTTTT.